The 21 T cell receptor beta chains in this list originate from one sample, sequenced in a study of regulatory T cells in long-lasting Graves disease. Time point meaning: newly diagnosed GD, antithyroid drugs for less than 3 months. PBMCs provided the RNA from which the TCR library was made. The authors built TCR beta libraries using iRepertoire HTBI primers and Arm-PCR of CDR3 regions. TCRdb re-derived calls from the multiplex PCR reads in MiXCR, one entry per CDR3 protein. The data show 400,000 to 650,000 distinct CDR3 sequences, 15% to 20% seen once. This sample also appeared in a second study, on T cells in Graves' hyperthyroidism and ophthalmopathy.

Specimen: peripheral blood mononuclear cells (PBMCs), collected at new diagnosis, from a patient treated with antithyroid drugs. The receptors here all came from a woman aged 35-60 years with Graves disease.

This clonotype was recorded many times. This sequence joins TRBV5-5 and TRBJ2-7; a weak D match, TRBD2 (6 bases). The germline gives CDR1 SGHKS, CDR2 YYEKEE (reference sequence). The CDR3 totals 14 residues. V was shortened by 5 bases and J by 2 bases, with 14 bases between the two germline ends. For the CDR3, the DNA is TGTGCCAGCAGGCCCCGGGACTCCCCCTACGAGCAGTACTTC. It yields the protein CASRPRDSPYEQYF.

This clonotype has at least ten counts. The rearrangement links TRBV11-2 to TRBJ1-4; no reliable D call. Germline V gives CDR1 SGHAT, CDR2 FQNNGV. The CDR3 contains 16 residues. Trimming pared 5 bases from V and 0 bases from J, leaving 13 bases between. In DNA, the CDR3 is TGTGCCAGCAGCGATCCCCGATCTGCAACTAATGAAAAACTGTTTTTT. Translated, it gives CASSDPRSATNEKLFF.

This clonotype was seen repeatedly, ten times or more. The chain carries TRBV2 and TRBJ2-3; 15 bases agree with TRBD2. The J segment lost 3 bases and the V segment lost 8 bases, leaving 9 bases of the junction unmatched. From germline, CDR1 is SNHLY and CDR2 FYNNEI. CDR3 length: 17 amino acids. The CDR3 reads CASRGLAGGPYTDTQYF. Written as DNA, the CDR3 is TGTGCCAGCCGCGGACTAGCGGGGGGGCCATATACAGATACGCAGTATTTT.

This clonotype was counted a few times. The chain has TRBV19 and TRBJ2-1, with 12 positions matching TRBD2. Trimming cost V 9 bases and J 8 bases; bases outside gene matches: 11. The CDR3 spans 15 residues. In germline, CDR1 is LNHDA, CDR2 SQIVND (reference sequence). CDR3 in DNA: TGTGCCAGCCGGCTTCTAGCGGGGGGGAAGGATGAGCAGTTCTTC. It codes for CASRLLAGGKDEQFF.

The CDR3 region is CASSLLYRGDTQYF. CDR3 DNA sequence: TGTGCCAGCAGTTTACTCTACAGGGGAGATACGCAGTATTTT. This chain connects TRBV12-3 or TRBV12-4 to TRBJ2-3; TRBD1 agrees at 7 bases. V shed 2 bases and J 5 bases; nucleotides not matched to a gene: 4. CDR3 size: 14 residues.

A single count supports this clonotype. The chain joins TRBV20-1 to TRBJ2-5; 8 bases map to TRBD2. The J segment lost 1 base and the V segment lost 5 bases, leaving 6 bases of the junction unmatched. CDR3 length: 14 amino acids. CDR1 is DFQATT, CDR2 SNEGSKA, per germline (reference sequence). Written as DNA, the CDR3 is TGCAGTGCTTCCGCCGGGACTAGCCAAGAGACCCAGTACTTC. Translated, it gives CSASAGTSQETQYF.

About this clonotype itself: One base away lies a much larger clone, so this may be a sequencing read error. The rearrangement joins TRBV5-1 to TRBJ2-1, with 8 bases lining up with TRBD2. V lost 1 base to trimming and J lost 8 bases; unmatched junction nucleotides: 2. The CDR3 is 13 amino acids. Germline V gives CDR1 SGHRS, CDR2 YFSETQ. As DNA, the CDR3 is TGCGCCAGCAGCTTGTACGGGGGGGATGAGCAGTTCTTC. Its protein is CASSLYGGDEQFF.

This clonotype was observed many times. The V gene is TRBV11-2, the J gene TRBJ2-7, with D perhaps being TRBD1 or TRBD2 (5 bases each). This CDR3 has 15 residues. V was clipped by 5 bases and J by 2 bases, with 16 bases between them. Germline V lookup: CDR1 SGHAT, CDR2 FQNNGV. The CDR3: CASSQNPGPPYEQYF. The CDR3, as DNA: TGTGCCAGCAGCCAAAACCCGGGACCCCCCTACGAGCAGTACTTC.

A note on this clonotype: This may be a read error, as it is one base from a much larger clone. This sequence joins TRBV2 and TRBJ2-5, with 10 bases that match TRBD1. There are 14 residues in the CDR3. V trimming: 8 bases; J trimming: 4 bases; junction bases outside the gene matches: 7. Germline V gives CDR1 SNHLY, CDR2 FYNNEI. The CDR3 sequence is CASGYRTGGETQYF. The CDR3 coding sequence is TGTGCCAGCGGTTATAGGACAGGGGGAGAGACCCAGTACTTC. The full variable domain, its missing parts supplied by reference TRBV2 and TRBJ2-5, is EPEVTQTPSHQVTQMGQEVILRCVPISNHLYFYWYRQILGQKVEFLVSFYNNEISEKSEIFDDQFSVERPDGSNFTLKIRSTKLEDSAMYFCASGYRTGGETQYFGPGTRLLVL.

This clonotype turned up a few times. This chain links TRBV19 with TRBJ1-1; D is uncertain. Trimming left V 5 bases short and J 0 bases short, with 10 bases between. Germline loops: CDR1 LNHDA, CDR2 SQIVND (reference sequence). The CDR3 is 14 amino acids. The CDR3 coding sequence is TGTGCCAGTAGTCCATGGACGGTGAACACTGAAGCTTTCTTT. Translation: CASSPWTVNTEAFF.

The sample holds many counts of this clonotype. V usage is TRBV5-1 and J usage is TRBJ2-7; 11 positions agree with TRBD2. The CDR3 length is 18 residues. Trimming removed 0 bases from V and 0 bases from J; junction bases left unmatched: 8. Germline values: CDR1 SGHRS, CDR2 YFSETQ. The CDR3 DNA is TGCGCCAGCAGCTTGGGCTTAACTAGCGGGGGCTTCTCCTACGAGCAGTACTTC. Protein product: CASSLGLTSGGFSYEQYF.

V and J are TRBV20-1 and TRBJ1-3; 7 positions agree with TRBD1. The CDR3 has 16 amino acids. The germline V gene has CDR1 DFQATT and CDR2 SNEGSKA (reference sequence). V shed 3 bases, J shed 0 bases, and the junction held 8 bases outside the gene matches. The DNA of the CDR3 is TGCAGTGCTAGTGCCGGGACAGCGATCTCTGGAAACACCATATATTTT. It is translated as CSASAGTAISGNTIYF.

As regards this clonotype: A much larger clone differs by one base, so this may be a read error. The chain employs TRBV7-2 and TRBJ2-5; possibly TRBD1 or TRBD2 for D (6 bases each). Germline V gene sequence: CDR1 SGHTA, CDR2 FQGNSA. The CDR3 runs 15 residues. V lost 2 bases, J lost 7 bases, and 17 bases lay in between. The DNA of the CDR3 is TGTGCCAGCAGCTTATATGACGGGGGCCGGGGGACCCAGTACTTC. It specifies CASSLYDGGRGTQYF. Together with reference TRBV7-2 and TRBJ2-5, the CDR3 gives the full variable domain: GAGVSQSPSNKVTEKGKDVELRCDPISGHTALYWYRQSLGQGLEFLIYFQGNSAPDKSGLPSDRFSAERTGGSVSTLTIQRTQQEDSAVYLCASSLYDGGRGTQYFGPGTRLLVL.

Here the CDR3 reads CASERASTDTQYF. In nucleotides, the CDR3 is TGTGCCAGCGAGCGGGCCAGCACAGATACGCAGTATTTT. The gene calls are TRBV28 and TRBJ2-3, with D perhaps TRBD2 (6 bases). Germline CDR1 MDHEN, CDR2 SYDVKM. The V gene lost 8 bases and the J gene lost 0 bases, with 9 bases spanning the gap. The CDR3 has 13 residues.

This clonotype was seen repeatedly, ten times or more. The CDR3 is CASSLGTGPYNEQFF. For the CDR3, the DNA is TGTGCCAGCAGCTTAGGGACAGGGCCATACAATGAGCAGTTCTTC. The chain employs TRBV7-6 and TRBJ2-1; 8 positions match TRBD1. The CDR3 covers 15 residues. V trimming: 1 base; J trimming: 4 bases; junction bases outside the gene matches: 3. Looked up from germline, CDR1 is SGHVS and CDR2 is FNYEAQ.

The chain joins TRBV19 to TRBJ2-3, with TRBD2 matching over 9 bases. The J call may not be correct, given that the DNA end is closer to TRBJ2-1. Germline V gene data show CDR1 as LNHDA and CDR2 as SQIVND (reference sequence). This CDR3 contains 15 residues. CDR3 nucleotide sequence: TGTGCCAGTAGTATAGAGGGAGCGGGGGGACCAGAGCAGTTCTTC. It codes for CASSIEGAGGPEQFF.

This clonotype was picked up many times. V gene TRBV29-1 combines with J gene TRBJ1-4, with D perhaps matching TRBD1 (6 bases). Trimming took 6 bases from V and 4 from J, leaving 15 bases between them. Looked up from germline, CDR1 is SQVTM and CDR2 is ANQGSEA. The CDR3 is 14 amino acids. CDR3 sequence reads: CSVRTGHLNEKLFF. The CDR3 DNA reads TGCAGCGTCAGAACGGGACACCTTAATGAAAAACTGTTTTTT.

There are many counts of this clonotype. V is TRBV2 and J is TRBJ1-2; 7 bases agree with TRBD1. The V gene end was trimmed by 7 bases and the J gene end by 4 bases; junction bases not matched to a gene: 9. CDR3 size: 14 residues. Germline loops: CDR1 SNHLY, CDR2 FYNNEI. CDR3 nucleotides: TGTGCCAGCACCAAGACAGGGTTTCCCTATGGCTACACCTTC. Translating gives CASTKTGFPYGYTF.

The V call is TRBV5-1, the J call TRBJ2-5; D ambiguous. Trimming cost V 0 bases and J 3 bases, with 6 bases left between them. The CDR3 runs to 13 residues. Germline CDR1 and CDR2: SGHRS and YFSETQ. CDR3 coding DNA: TGCGCCAGCAGCTTGGACATTAAAGAGACCCAGTACTTC. Residues: CASSLDIKETQYF.

The chain links TRBV7-9 to TRBJ1-2, with TRBD1 as a possible D gene (5 bases). V lost 3 bases, J lost 2 bases, and 13 bases lay in between. The CDR3 covers 15 residues. Germline values: CDR1 SEHNR, CDR2 FQNEAQ (reference sequence). The CDR3 loop reads CASSLDKGPNYGYTF. DNA for the CDR3: TGTGCCAGCAGCTTGGACAAGGGTCCAAACTATGGCTACACCTTC.

This clonotype appeared many times. The chain couples TRBV5-1 to TRBJ2-7; the D gene is possibly TRBD1 (5 bases). The CDR3 is 11 residues long. V was shortened by 7 bases and J by 6 bases, with 11 bases between the two germline ends. Germline lookup yields CDR1 SGHRS and CDR2 YFSETQ. CDR3 DNA: TGCGCCAGCCGATCAGGGCGCGAGCAGTACTTC. It translates to CASRSGREQYF.